These 5 T cell receptor beta chains were sequenced from one sample in a study of cytomegalovirus exposure and HLA in healthy donors. 60 Vbeta and 13 Jbeta primers were used in PCR. Sequencing used immunoSEQ multiplex PCR; TCRdb keeps in-frame clones, though not all of them. The sample includes tens of thousands of clones, 75% to 80% of them seen just once. The sequencing sample was made of PBMCs. These receptors all come from a female donor in good health and CMV-seronegative.

Only one count was recorded for this clone. V usage is TRBV5-1 and J usage is TRBJ2-7, with D perhaps TRBD2 (5 bases). The germline gives CDR1 SGHRS, CDR2 YFSETQ. Trimming stripped 4 bases from V and 3 bases from J, with 8 bases between. The CDR3 runs 12 residues. The CDR3 region is CASSGGLYEQYF. The CDR3 DNA reads as TGCGCCAGCAGCGGAGGACTCTACGAGCAGTACTTC.

The chain couples TRBV27 to TRBJ2-5; D perhaps matches TRBD2 (5 bases). The assigned J gene may be wrong: the sequence end matches TRBJ2-7 better. Per germline, CDR1 MNHEY and CDR2 SMNVEV (reference sequence). This CDR3 spans 15 amino acids. CDR3 sequence reads: CASSLEATWSYEQYF. In nucleotides, the CDR3 is TGTGCCAGCAGCTTGGAGGCGACGTGGTCCTACGAGCAGTACTTC.

This clone turned up a few times. V is TRBV4-3 and J is TRBJ1-1; D is perhaps TRBD1 (5 bases). V lost 4 bases and J 7 bases, leaving 16 bases between the germline ends. The CDR3 contains 14 residues. Per germline, CDR1 LGHNA and CDR2 YSLEER. The CDR3 sequence: CASSPHGGGGEAFF. CDR3 DNA: TGCGCCAGCAGCCCTCACGGGGGAGGCGGTGAAGCTTTCTTT.

The chain couples TRBV4-2 to TRBJ2-7; possible D gene TRBD2, 7 bases. The V end lost 0 bases, the J end lost 3 bases, and 12 bases lay between the germline ends. Germline V gene lookup returns CDR1 LGHNA and CDR2 YNFKEQ. The CDR3 is 15 amino acids. CDR3 DNA: TGTGCCAGCAGCCAAGAGGGGGGGGCTATCTACGAGCAGTACTTC. It codes for CASSQEGGAIYEQYF.

Notes on this clone: The junction shows a germline mismatch at one end, possibly a read error. CDR3 in amino acids: CASSQEPYQETQYF. The CDR3 coding sequence is TGTGCTAGCAGCCAAGAGCCCTACCAAGAGACCCAGTACTTC. This rearrangement joins TRBV7-7 to TRBJ2-5; D ambiguous. The CDR3 extends over 14 amino acids. Germline V lookup: CDR1 SSHAT, CDR2 FNYEAQ (reference sequence). The full variable domain, in which reference TRBV7-7 and TRBJ2-5 provide the parts outside the CDR3, is GAGVSQSPRYKVTKRGQDVTLRCDPISSHATLYWYQQALGQGPEFLTYFNYEAQPDKSGLPSDRFSAERPEGSISTLTIQRTEQRDSAMYRCASSQEPYQETQYFGPGTRLLVL.